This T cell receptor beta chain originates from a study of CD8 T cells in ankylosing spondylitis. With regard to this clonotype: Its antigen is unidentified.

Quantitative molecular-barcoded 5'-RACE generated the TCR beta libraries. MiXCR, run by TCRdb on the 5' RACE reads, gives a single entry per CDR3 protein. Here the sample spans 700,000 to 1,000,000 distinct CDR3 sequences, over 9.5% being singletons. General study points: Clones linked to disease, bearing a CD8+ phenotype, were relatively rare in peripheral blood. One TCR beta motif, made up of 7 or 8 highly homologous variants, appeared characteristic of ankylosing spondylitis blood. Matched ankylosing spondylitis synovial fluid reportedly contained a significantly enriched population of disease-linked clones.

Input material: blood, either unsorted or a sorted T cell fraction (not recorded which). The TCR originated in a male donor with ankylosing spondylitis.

In nucleotides, the CDR3 is TGCAGCGTTGAATATATCGGAGGAAGGACTGAAGCTTTCTTT. This encodes CSVEYIGGRTEAFF. The gene calls are TRBV29-1 and TRBJ1-1; D is uncertain. The CDR3 is 14 residues long. V dropped 2 bases and J dropped 5 bases, with 15 bases sitting between them. Germline V gives CDR1 SQVTM, CDR2 ANQGSEA.